The text below deals with one T cell receptor beta chain. What it binds is unknown. Naive CD8 populations comprised CD45RO-negative cells positively selected for CCR7, excluding terminally differentiated effector memory CD45RA+ cells. Sequencing was performed with immunoSEQ multiplex PCR; in TCRdb, only in-frame clones are kept and a portion is missing. The table lists about 2.1 million clones, over 85% of them singletons. This sample stems from a study of shared clonotypes between healthy human individuals. On the study more broadly: The people who gave samples were two women and a few men aged 18 to 49.

Notes on the study in general: Sorted-subset samples were not fully sequenced, rarefaction indicated. Non-shared clonotypes showed lower generation probabilities than clonotypes common to all four donors.

CDR3 length: 16 residues. Sample: naive CD8+ T cells from PBMCs. This TCR came from a man aged 18 to 30 in good health. Some clones in this sample may be carry-over from other donors' samples. The rearrangement uses TRBV21-1 and TRBJ2-5; the table calls TRBD1, which could not be checked here. TRBV21-1 is annotated as a pseudogene. The DNA for the CDR3 is TGTGCCAGCAGCCCCCCGGGACAGGGGGCTTTAGAGACCCAGTACTTC. Its translation: CASSPPGQGALETQYF.